Described below is a single T cell receptor (beta chain) sequence and its context. The antigen remains undetermined. The CDR3 loop spans 15 amino acids. Germline CDR1 and CDR2: SGHVS and FNYEAQ. After removal of 5 bases from V and 5 bases from J, the junction contained 9 bases not matched to a gene. This specimen comes from a study of cytomegalovirus exposure and HLA in healthy donors. Study background: Later analysis reported that the approximately 120 validation repertoires shared the platform of the 600 to 750 first-cohort repertoires. Study-wide results and limits: Cytomegalovirus-associated TCR beta chains were listed, numbering 164. Subsequent analysis showed first-cohort TCR clusters tending to co-occur in some 120 validation repertoires. While the bulk of TCR sequences proved rare, some public TCRs turned up in many donors.

The method was immunoSEQ multiplex PCR; TCRdb's version includes in-frame clones alone and lacks a portion of them. Found here are hundreds of thousands of clones, approximately 88% of them singletons; the top ten hold approximately 0.9%. The J gene is TRBJ2-1, the V gene TRBV7-6; 7 bases are shared with TRBD2. The receptor's source is a woman under 30 in good health and CMV-seronegative. What was sequenced was PBMCs. The CDR3, as DNA: TGTGCCAGCAGCACACCCGCTACTAGCGACAATGAGCAGTTCTTC. It codes for CASSTPATSDNEQFF.